This T cell receptor (beta chain) came from a study of OX40 agonist ivuxolimab in advanced cancers. Study-wide background: Patients in dose escalation had liver, melanoma, kidney or head and neck cancers. General study points: Among the lowest peripheral clonal expansion occurred in 0.1-3.0 mg/kg partial responders.

The table came from immunoSEQ multiplex PCR; TCRdb's copy has only in-frame clones and leaves some out. This sample has around 70,000 clones; approximately 86% occur once, and the top ten carry about 1.8%. As to this clone: Antigen specificity is unknown.

CDR3 length: 15 residues. V was clipped by 0 bases and J by 7 bases; unmatched bases: 6. Germline CDR1 reads SGHRS; CDR2 reads YFSETQ. V usage is TRBV5-1 and J usage is TRBJ2-7, with 11 positions matching TRBD1. The clonotype originates from an adult with an advanced solid tumor such as melanoma, head and neck, liver or kidney cancer. Sequencing used CD4+ or CD8+ T cells sorted from blood, obtained in a trial of the OX40 agonist ivuxolimab. The CDR3 region is CASSLAGQGAREQYF. CDR3 nucleotide sequence: TGCGCCAGCAGCTTGGCAGGACAGGGGGCGAGGGAGCAGTACTTC.